The clone carrying this TCR beta chain was picked up a small number of times. Its antigen is not identified. This sample stems from a study of Graves' ophthalmopathy and Graves' hyperthyroidism. RNA transcripts provided the template for amplifying TCR beta CDR3 regions. HTBI primers were employed in first-round RT-PCR, then a second-round multiplex PCR followed. TCRdb recomputed calls from the multiplex PCR reads with MiXCR, one row per CDR3 protein. The table shows 620,000 or so distinct CDR3 sequences, with roughly 20% occurring only once. The CDR3 spans 13 residues. The V gene lost 7 bases and the J gene lost 10 bases, with 19 bases spanning the gap. CDR1 LNHDA and CDR2 SQIVND come from the germline V gene (reference sequence). Researchers classed hyperthyroidism as stable given no ophthalmopathy within 18 months of follow-up. Fresh peripheral blood (approximately 10 ml) yielded the PBMCs. Study-wide points: Forecasting of ophthalmopathy progression by the model achieved less than 71% sensitivity and 72% to 85% specificity.

The sequence derives from a young woman with stable Graves' hyperthyroidism. Some clones in this sample may be carry-over from other donors' samples. The material sequenced was peripheral blood. The gene calls are TRBV19 and TRBJ1-2; D perhaps matches TRBD1 (5 bases). As DNA, the CDR3 is TGTGCCAGTACGGGGCCCGTCGGGACCGACTACACCTTC. Translation gives CASTGPVGTDYTF.